This T cell receptor (beta chain) was retrieved from a study of shared clonotypes between healthy human individuals. Turning to the study itself: Three plates were used per donor for CD4 naive, three for CD4 memory, two for CD8 naive and one for CD8 memory. Study-wide results and caveats: Clonotypes that were shared across a few donors made up roughly 5.2% of naive CD4 clonotypes. Sampling covered nothing but blood. Tissue TCR repertoires likely differ from those found in blood. In contrast to clonotypes shared by all four donors, non-shared clonotypes had lower generation probabilities.

In the case of this clone: The antigen remains undetermined.

CDR1 is MNHEY and CDR2 is SVGAGI in the germline V gene. Trimming shortened V by 2 bases and J by 0 bases, and 6 bases separated the two germline ends. The CDR3 is 14 amino acids. The repertoire was sequenced with immunoSEQ multiplex PCR; TCRdb's copy has only in-frame clones and lacks some. The top ten hold about 0.94% of the sample, which has about a million clones, 60% to 80% seen once. The receptor was isolated from a man younger than 30 in good health. Some clones in this sample may be carry-over from other donors' samples. The chain combines TRBV6-5 with TRBJ2-3; no firm D call. The specimen was memory CD4+ T cells from PBMCs. As for subset: CD45RA-negative fraction. The CDR3 sequence is CASSYDSSTDTQYF. DNA of the CDR3: TGTGCCAGCAGTTACGACTCTAGCACAGATACGCAGTATTTT.